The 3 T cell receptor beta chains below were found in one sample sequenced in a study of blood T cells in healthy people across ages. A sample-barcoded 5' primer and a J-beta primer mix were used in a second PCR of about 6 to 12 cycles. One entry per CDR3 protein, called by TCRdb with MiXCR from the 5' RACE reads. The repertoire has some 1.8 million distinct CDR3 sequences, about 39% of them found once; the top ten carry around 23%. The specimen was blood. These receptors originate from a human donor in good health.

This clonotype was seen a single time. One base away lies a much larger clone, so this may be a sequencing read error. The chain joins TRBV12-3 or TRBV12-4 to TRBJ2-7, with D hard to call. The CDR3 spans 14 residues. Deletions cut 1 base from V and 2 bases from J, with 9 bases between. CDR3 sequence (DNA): TGTGCCAGCAGTTTAGGGAGAAACGCCTACGAGCAGTACTTC. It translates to CASSLGRNAYEQYF.

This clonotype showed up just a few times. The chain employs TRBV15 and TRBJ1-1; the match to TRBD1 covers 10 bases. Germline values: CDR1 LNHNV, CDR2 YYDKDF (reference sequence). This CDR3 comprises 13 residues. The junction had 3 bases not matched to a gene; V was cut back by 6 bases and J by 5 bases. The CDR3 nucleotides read TGTGCCACCAGAGGGACAGGGGAAACTGAAGCTTTCTTT. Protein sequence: CATRGTGETEAFF.

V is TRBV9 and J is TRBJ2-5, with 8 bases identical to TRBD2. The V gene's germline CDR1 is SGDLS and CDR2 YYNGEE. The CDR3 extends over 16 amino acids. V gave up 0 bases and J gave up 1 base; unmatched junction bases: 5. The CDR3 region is CASSVGIAGTQETQYF. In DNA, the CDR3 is TGTGCCAGCAGCGTAGGGATAGCGGGGACCCAAGAGACCCAGTACTTC.